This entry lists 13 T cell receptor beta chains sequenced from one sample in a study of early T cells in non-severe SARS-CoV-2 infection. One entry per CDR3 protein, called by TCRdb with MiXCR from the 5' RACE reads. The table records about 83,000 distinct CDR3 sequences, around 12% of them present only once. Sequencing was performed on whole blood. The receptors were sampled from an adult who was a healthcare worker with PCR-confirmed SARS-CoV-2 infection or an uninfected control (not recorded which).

The CDR3 here is CASSKGWGMVGELFF. The CDR3 DNA is TGTGCCAGCAGCAAGGGCTGGGGGATGGTCGGGGAGCTGTTTTTT. This rearrangement joins TRBV7-2 to TRBJ2-2, with D perhaps assigned TRBD1 or TRBD2 (5 bases each). CDR1 and CDR2 from the germline V gene are SGHTA and FQGNSA. The CDR3 is 15 amino acids. V dropped 5 bases and J dropped 7 bases, with 17 bases sitting between them.

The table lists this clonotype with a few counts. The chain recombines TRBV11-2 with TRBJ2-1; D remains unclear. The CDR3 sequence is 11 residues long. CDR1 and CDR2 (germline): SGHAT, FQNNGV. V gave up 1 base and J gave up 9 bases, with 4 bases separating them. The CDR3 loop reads CASSLVAEQFF. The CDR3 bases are TGTGCCAGCAGCTTAGTGGCTGAGCAGTTCTTC.

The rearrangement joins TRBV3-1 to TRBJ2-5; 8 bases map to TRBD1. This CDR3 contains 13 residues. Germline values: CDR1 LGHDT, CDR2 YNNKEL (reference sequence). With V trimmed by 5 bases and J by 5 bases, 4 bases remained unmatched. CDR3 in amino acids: CASSATGVETQYF. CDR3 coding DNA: TGTGCCAGCAGCGCGACAGGGGTCGAGACCCAGTACTTC.

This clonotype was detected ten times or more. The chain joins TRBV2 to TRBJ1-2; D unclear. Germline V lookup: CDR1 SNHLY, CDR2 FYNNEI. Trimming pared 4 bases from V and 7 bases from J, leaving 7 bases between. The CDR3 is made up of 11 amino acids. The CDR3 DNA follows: TGTGCCAGCAGTGTGGATAGTGGCTACACCTTC. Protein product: CASSVDSGYTF.

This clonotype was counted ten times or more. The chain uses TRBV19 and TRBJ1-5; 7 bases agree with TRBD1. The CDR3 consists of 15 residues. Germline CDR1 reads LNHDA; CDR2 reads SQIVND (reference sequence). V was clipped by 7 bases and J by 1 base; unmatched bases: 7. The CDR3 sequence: CASIDREGSNQPQHF. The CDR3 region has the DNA TGTGCCAGTATTGACAGGGAAGGCAGCAATCAGCCCCAGCATTTT.

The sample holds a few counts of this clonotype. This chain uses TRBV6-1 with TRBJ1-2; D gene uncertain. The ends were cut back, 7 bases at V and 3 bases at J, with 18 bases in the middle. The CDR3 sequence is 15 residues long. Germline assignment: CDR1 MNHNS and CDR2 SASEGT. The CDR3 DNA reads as TGTGCCAGCAAAATGACGTCAGGAGGCGACTATGGCTACACCTTC. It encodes CASKMTSGGDYGYTF.

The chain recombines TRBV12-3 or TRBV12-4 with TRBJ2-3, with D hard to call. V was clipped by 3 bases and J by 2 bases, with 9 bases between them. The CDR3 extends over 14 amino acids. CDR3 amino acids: CASSFGLDTDTQYF. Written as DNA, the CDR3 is TGTGCCAGCAGTTTCGGGCTAGACACAGATACGCAGTATTTT.

CDR3 amino acids: CASSPRQGHYTDTQYF. The CDR3 DNA follows: TGTGCCAGCAGCCCCAGACAGGGCCACTACACAGATACGCAGTATTTT. J is TRBJ2-3 and V is TRBV7-9; 7 bases fit TRBD1. Germline V gene sequence: CDR1 SEHNR, CDR2 FQNEAQ (reference sequence). V lost 5 bases to trimming and J lost 2 bases; unmatched junction nucleotides: 10. The length of the CDR3 is 16 residues.

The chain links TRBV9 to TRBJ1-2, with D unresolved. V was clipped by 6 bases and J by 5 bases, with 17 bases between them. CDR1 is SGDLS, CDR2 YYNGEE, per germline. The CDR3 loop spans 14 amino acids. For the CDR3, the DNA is TGTGCCAGCAACCTCCGGACGGACCGATATGGCTACACCTTC. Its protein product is CASNLRTDRYGYTF.

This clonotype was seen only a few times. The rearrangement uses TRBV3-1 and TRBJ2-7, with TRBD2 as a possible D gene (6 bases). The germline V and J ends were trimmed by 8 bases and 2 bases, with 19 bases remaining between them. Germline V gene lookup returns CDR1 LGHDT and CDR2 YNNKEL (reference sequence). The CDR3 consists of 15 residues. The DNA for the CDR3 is TGTGCCAGCTCGGAGGGACCCAGTCCGGCCTACGAGCAGTACTTC. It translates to CASSEGPSPAYEQYF.

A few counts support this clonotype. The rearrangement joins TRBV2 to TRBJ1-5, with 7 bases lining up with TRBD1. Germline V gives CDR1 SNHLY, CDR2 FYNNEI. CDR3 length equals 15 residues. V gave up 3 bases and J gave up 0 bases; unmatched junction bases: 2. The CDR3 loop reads CASSDRGDSNQPQHF. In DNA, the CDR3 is TGTGCCAGCAGTGACAGGGGGGATAGCAATCAGCCCCAGCATTTT.

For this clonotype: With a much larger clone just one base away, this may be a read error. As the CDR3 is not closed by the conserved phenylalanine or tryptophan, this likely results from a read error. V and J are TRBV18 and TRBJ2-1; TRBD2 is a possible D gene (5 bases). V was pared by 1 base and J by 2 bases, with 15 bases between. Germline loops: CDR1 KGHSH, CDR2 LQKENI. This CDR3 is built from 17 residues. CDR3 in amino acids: CASSPRSGNPAYNEQFL. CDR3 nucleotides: TGTGCCAGCTCACCACGGTCCGGGAACCCAGCCTACAATGAGCAGTTCTTA.

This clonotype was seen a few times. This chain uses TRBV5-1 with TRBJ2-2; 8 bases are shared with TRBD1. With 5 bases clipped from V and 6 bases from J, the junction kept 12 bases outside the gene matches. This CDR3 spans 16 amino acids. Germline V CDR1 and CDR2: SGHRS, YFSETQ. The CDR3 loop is CASRSGTGAYSGELFF. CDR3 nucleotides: TGCGCCAGCAGGTCCGGGACAGGCGCTTATTCCGGGGAGCTGTTTTTT. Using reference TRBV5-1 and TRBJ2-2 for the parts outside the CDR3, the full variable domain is KAGVTQTPRYLIKTRGQQVTLSCSPISGHRSVSWYQQTPGQGLQFLFEYFSETQRNKGNFPGRFSGRQFSNSRSEMNVSTLELGDSALYLCASRSGTGAYSGELFFGEGSRLTVL.